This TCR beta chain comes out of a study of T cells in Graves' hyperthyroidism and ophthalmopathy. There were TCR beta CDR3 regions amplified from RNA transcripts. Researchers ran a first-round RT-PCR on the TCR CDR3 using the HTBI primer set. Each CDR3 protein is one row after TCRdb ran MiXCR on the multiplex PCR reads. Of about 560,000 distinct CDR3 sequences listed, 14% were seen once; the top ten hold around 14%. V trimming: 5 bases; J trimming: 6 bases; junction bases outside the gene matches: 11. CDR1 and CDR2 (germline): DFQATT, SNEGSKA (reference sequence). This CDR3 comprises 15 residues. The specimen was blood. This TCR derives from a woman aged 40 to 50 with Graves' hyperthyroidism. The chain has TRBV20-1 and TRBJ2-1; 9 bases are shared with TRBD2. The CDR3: CSAPPGLAQLNEQFF. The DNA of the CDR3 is TGCAGTGCTCCTCCGGGACTAGCACAACTCAATGAGCAGTTCTTC.